Shown below are 8 T cell receptor beta chains from a single sample sequenced in a study of OX40 agonist ivuxolimab in advanced cancers. Method: immunoSEQ multiplex PCR; TCRdb's copy keeps in-frame clones and lacks some. The sample includes about 91,000 clones, around 83% of them seen just once. The sample consisted of CD4+ or CD8+ T cells sorted from blood, taken in a trial of the OX40 agonist ivuxolimab. The receptors here all came from an adult with an advanced solid tumor such as melanoma, head and neck, liver or kidney cancer.

The CDR3 DNA sequence: TGTGCCACCAGCCCCGGGCAAGGGACAGGGGATAGCAATCAGCCCCAGCATTTT. Its translation: CATSPGQGTGDSNQPQHF. The chain combines TRBV15 with TRBJ1-5; 10 bases map to TRBD1. CDR3 length: 18 residues. V gave up 5 bases and J gave up 0 bases; unmatched junction bases: 10. Germline assignment: CDR1 LNHNV and CDR2 YYDKDF (reference sequence).

The chain joins TRBV28 to TRBJ1-2; no clear D gene. Per the germline V gene, CDR1 is MDHEN and CDR2 is SYDVKM. There are 14 residues in the CDR3. The ends were cut back, 0 bases at V and 4 bases at J, with 9 bases in the middle. The CDR3 sequence: CASSLWAGSYGYTF. The CDR3, as DNA: TGTGCCAGCAGTTTATGGGCCGGGAGCTATGGCTACACCTTC.

This clone was seen only once. The V gene is TRBV19, the J gene TRBJ1-5; unclear D gene. This CDR3 region has 13 residues. V was pared by 5 bases and J by 3 bases, with 8 bases between. CDR1 and CDR2 from the germline V gene are LNHDA and SQIVND (reference sequence). The DNA for the CDR3 is TGTGCCAGTAGTCAAGGGTACAATCAGCCCCAGCATTTT. The encoded protein is CASSQGYNQPQHF.

This clone was seen a handful of times. This chain uses TRBV7-9 with TRBJ1-4, with 8 bases identical to TRBD1. The germline V gene encodes CDR1 SEHNR and CDR2 FQNEAQ (reference sequence). V lost 5 bases, J lost 2 bases, and 7 bases stayed unmatched. The CDR3 length is 16 residues. CDR3 protein: CASSQGAGATNEKLFF. CDR3 DNA sequence: TGTGCCAGCAGCCAGGGGGCCGGGGCGACTAATGAAAAACTGTTTTTT.

V is TRBV28 and J is TRBJ1-3, with D unclear. CDR1 is MDHEN, CDR2 SYDVKM, per germline. The V end lost 6 bases, the J end lost 2 bases, and 5 bases lay between the germline ends. CDR3 length: 12 residues. The CDR3 sequence: CASRSAGNTIYF. The CDR3 DNA is TGTGCCAGCAGGAGCGCTGGAAACACCATATATTTT. Full variable domain (remainder filled in from reference TRBV28 and TRBJ1-3): DVKVTQSSRYLVKRTGEKVFLECVQDMDHENMFWYRQDPGLGLRLIYFSYDVKMKEKGDIPEGYSVSREKKERFSLILESASTNQTSMYLCASRSAGNTIYFGEGSWLTVV.

This chain uses TRBV15 with TRBJ2-1, with TRBD2 as a possible D gene (6 bases). With 2 bases removed from V and 8 bases from J, the gap between germline ends came to 19 bases. CDR3 length equals 16 residues. Germline V gene lookup returns CDR1 LNHNV and CDR2 YYDKDF (reference sequence). As DNA, the CDR3 is TGTGCCACCAGCAGAATAGCGGTTCTCCCTGGCCATGAGCAGTTCTTC. This encodes CATSRIAVLPGHEQFF.

This clone came up a few times. The rearrangement links TRBV7-8 to TRBJ2-4; 11 bases line up with TRBD2. V dropped 5 bases and J dropped 8; count of bases not matched to a gene: 5. The germline CDR1 and CDR2 sequences are SGHVS and FQNEAQ. This CDR3 has 14 amino acids. Written as DNA, the CDR3 is TGTGCCAGCAGCAAAACTAGCGGGAGTGACATTCAGTACTTC. Its protein is CASSKTSGSDIQYF.

The genes are TRBV4-2 and TRBJ1-1, with a tentative D call TRBD1 (6 bases). There are 14 residues in the CDR3. Germline values: CDR1 LGHNA, CDR2 YNFKEQ. V shed 5 bases and J shed 4 bases, with 14 bases lying between them. The CDR3 DNA follows: TGTGCCAGCAGCAGCCGGGACAAGGGCACTGAAGCTTTCTTT. The encoded protein is CASSSRDKGTEAFF.